These T cell receptor beta chains were read from a single sample in a study of T cell responses to AZD1222 COVID-19 vaccine. Profiling relied on immunoSEQ multiplex PCR, and the TCRdb table lists in-frame clones only, not all of them. The table records 150,000 to 200,000 clones, over 70% of them present only once. This material consisted of peripheral blood, taken on day 0 of MenACWY control vaccination. These receptors were taken from an adult in good health. Each CDR3 is given with its conserved first and last residue. The D gene is left open where the match is weak. Where a row states a size, it is once, few, many or the class of an expanded clone; other rows omit it.

j_gene | d_gene | v_gene | abundance | CDR3nt | CDR3aa
TRBJ2-3 | - | TRBV7-8 | - | TGTGCCAGCAGCCAGGGGCTGGATACGCAGTATTTT | CASSQGLDTQYF
TRBJ1-2 | - | TRBV19 | - | TGTGCCAGTAGTCCGGGGTGGGGCTACACCTTC | CASSPGWGYTF
TRBJ2-7 | - | TRBV12-3/TRBV12-4 | - | TGTGCCAGCAGAAGTAGTGGGGTTCGGGAGCAGTACTTC | CASRSSGVREQYF
TRBJ1-5 | - | TRBV23-1 | - | TGCGCCAGCAGTCAATCGATTCGAGGAATCCGGCAGCCCCAGCATTTT | CASSQSIRGIRQPQHF
TRBJ1-5 | - | TRBV6-2/TRBV6-3 | - | TGTGCCAGCAGTTACGATGGGAATAATCAGCCCCAGCATTTT | CASSYDGNNQPQHF
TRBJ2-7 | TRBD1 | TRBV27 | once | TGTGCCAGCAGTCCCATGGAGACAGGGGTAGACGAGCAGTACTTC | CASSPMETGVDEQYF
TRBJ1-2 | - | TRBV4-1 | - | TGCGCCAGCAGCCAAGAGCCAGGACCGAGCTATGGCTACACCTTC | CASSQEPGPSYGYTF
TRBJ2-1 | - | TRBV5-6 | - | TGTGCCAGCAGCTTCTCTACGGGCAATGAGCAGTTCTTC | CASSFSTGNEQFF
TRBJ1-1 | - | TRBV30 | - | TGTGCCTGGAGTTCGACACCGAACACTGAAGCTTTCTTT | CAWSSTPNTEAFF
TRBJ2-3 | - | TRBV28 | - | TGTGCCAGCAGTTCTCTTGGCAACACAGATACGCAGTATTTT | CASSSLGNTDTQYF
TRBJ2-2 | - | TRBV7-6 | - | TGTGCCAGCAGCCTGGTTGTCAGAACGACTATGAACACCGGGGAGCTGTTTTTT | CASSLVVRTTMNTGELFF
TRBJ2-5 | - | TRBV11-2 | - | TGTGCCAGCAGCTTAGGGACTCCCCAAGAGACCCAGTACTTC | CASSLGTPQETQYF
TRBJ2-7 | TRBD2 | TRBV6-2/TRBV6-3 | - | TGTGCCAGCAGTTTCTCTAGCGGGGGCGACGAGCAGTACTTC | CASSFSSGGDEQYF
TRBJ1-5 | - | TRBV6-2/TRBV6-3 | - | TGTGCCAGCAGTTACGGCAGGGTTGACAATCAGCCCCAGCATTTT | CASSYGRVDNQPQHF
TRBJ2-2 | - | TRBV14 | - | TGTGCCAGCAGCCACCCCCAAATGGGGGGCGCTCAGGCCGGGGAGCTGTTTTTT | CASSHPQMGGAQAGELFF
TRBJ1-4 | - | TRBV28 | - | TGTGCCAGCAGTTTACCTGTTGGGGGGAGGGAAAAACTGTTTTTT | CASSLPVGGREKLFF
TRBJ2-7 | TRBD2 | TRBV15 | - | TGTGCCACCAACTCTGGAGCTAGCGGGGCCTACGAGCAGTACTTC | CATNSGASGAYEQYF
TRBJ1-6 | TRBD1 | TRBV6-2/TRBV6-3 | - | TGTGCCAGCAGTTACTTGAAACCGGGACAGCCTGCGGAATCCTATAATTCACCCCTCCACTTT | CASSYLKPGQPAESYNSPLHF
TRBJ1-3 | - | TRBV6-2/TRBV6-3 | - | TGTGCCAGCAGTTGGAGCTCTGGAAACACCATATATTTT | CASSWSSGNTIYF
TRBJ2-7 | TRBD1 | TRBV7-9 | - | TGTGCCAGCAGTCGTCCGGGACAGGGACCCTACGAGCAGTACTTC | CASSRPGQGPYEQYF
TRBJ2-7 | TRBD1 | TRBV28 | - | TGTGCCAGCAGTTTTCAGGACAGGGCGGCATACGAGCAGTACTTC | CASSFQDRAAYEQYF
TRBJ1-5 | - | TRBV19 | - | TGTGCCAGTAGTCCAACCCAGTCCACTGATAGCAATCAGCCCCAGCATTTT | CASSPTQSTDSNQPQHF
TRBJ2-6 | - | TRBV19 | - | TGTGCCAGTAGTATCGACAGCTCTGGGGCCAACGTCCTGACTTTC | CASSIDSSGANVLTF
TRBJ2-3 | - | TRBV29-1 | - | TGCAGCGTCGGAATGGCGGCCCCCGTGGGTGATACGCAGTATTTT | CSVGMAAPVGDTQYF
TRBJ2-6 | - | TRBV3-1/TRBV3-2 | - | TGTGCCAGCAGCCAAGTTTTCTCTGGGGCCAACGTCCTGACTTTC | CASSQVFSGANVLTF
TRBJ1-4 | TRBD1 | TRBV4-1 | - | TGCGCCAGCAGCCCGCGACAGGGGGCGGGTGAAAAACTGTTTTTT | CASSPRQGAGEKLFF
TRBJ1-1 | TRBD1 | TRBV29-1 | once | TGCAGCTCCAGGACAGGCCTCGGTACTGAAGCTTTCTTT | CSSRTGLGTEAFF
TRBJ1-1 | - | TRBV6-5 | - | TGTGCCAGCAGTTATACGGGGGACACTGAAGCTTTCTTT | CASSYTGDTEAFF
TRBJ1-3 | TRBD1 | TRBV6-5 | once | TGTGCCAGCAGTAGGGGGCTGAGAAACACCATATATTTT | CASSRGLRNTIYF
TRBJ1-6 | TRBD1 | TRBV6-5 | - | TGTGCCAGCAGGGACCGACAGGGAAAGAATTCACCCCTCCACTTT | CASRDRQGKNSPLHF
TRBJ2-7 | TRBD2 | TRBV7-2 | - | TGTGCCAGCAGCTTAACGACTAGCGGAGCCCACTGGGACGAGCAGTACTTC | CASSLTTSGAHWDEQYF
TRBJ2-1 | - | TRBV4-2 | many | TGTGCCAGCAGCCAAACGTCTGACAATGAGCAGTTCTTC | CASSQTSDNEQFF
TRBJ2-1 | - | TRBV27 | - | TGTGCCAGCAGTTTATATGGAGAGAGCTCCTACAATGAGCAGTTCTTC | CASSLYGESSYNEQFF
TRBJ2-1 | TRBD2 | TRBV5-1 | few | TGCGCCAGCAGCCTTAGACTAGCGGGAGGCTCTGAGCAGTTCTTC | CASSLRLAGGSEQFF
TRBJ2-7 | - | TRBV25-1 | - | TGTGCCAGCAGTGATGCCAGGGTAGGGCAGTACTTC | CASSDARVGQYF
TRBJ1-2 | - | TRBV7-9 | few | TGTGCCAGCAGCTTATCGGGCCGCGGGAGCTATGGCTACACCTTC | CASSLSGRGSYGYTF
TRBJ2-7 | - | TRBV11-2 | - | TGTGCCAGCAGCTCCGAGGGGCGGGGAATTTCCTACGAGCAGTACTTC | CASSSEGRGISYEQYF
TRBJ1-1 | - | TRBV28 | - | TGTGCCAGCAGTTTACCCCCCGTGCGGCAGGGCCTATACATGAACACTGAAGCTTTCTTT | CASSLPPVRQGLYMNTEAFF
TRBJ1-2 | - | TRBV27 | - | TGTGCCAGCAGTCCGGAGGGGCCGGGGTATGGCTACACCTTC | CASSPEGPGYGYTF
TRBJ1-5 | - | TRBV30 | - | TGTGCCTCCTCAACCGGAGATTTTAGCAATCAGCCCCAGCATTTT | CASSTGDFSNQPQHF
TRBJ1-5 | - | TRBV12-3/TRBV12-4 | - | TGTGCCAGTCAGGTGAGCAATCAGCCCCAGCATTTT | CASQVSNQPQHF
TRBJ2-1 | TRBD1 | TRBV6-5 | - | TGTGCCAGCAGTTACGTCGGACAGGGTTTTGCTGAGCAGTTCTTC | CASSYVGQGFAEQFF
TRBJ1-1 | - | TRBV7-2 | - | TGTGCCAGCAGCTTGGACACCTACACTGAAGCTTTCTTT | CASSLDTYTEAFF